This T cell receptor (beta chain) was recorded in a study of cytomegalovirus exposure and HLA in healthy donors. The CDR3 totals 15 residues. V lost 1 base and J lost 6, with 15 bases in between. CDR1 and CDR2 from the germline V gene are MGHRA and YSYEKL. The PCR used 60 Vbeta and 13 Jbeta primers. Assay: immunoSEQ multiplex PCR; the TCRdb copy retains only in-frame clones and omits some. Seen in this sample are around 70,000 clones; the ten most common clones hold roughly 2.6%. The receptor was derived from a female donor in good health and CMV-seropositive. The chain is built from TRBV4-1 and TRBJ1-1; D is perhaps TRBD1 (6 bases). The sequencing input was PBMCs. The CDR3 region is CASSQGLSGDAEAFF. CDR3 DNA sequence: TGCGCCAGCAGCCAAGGACTTTCAGGGGACGCTGAAGCTTTCTTT.